These T cell receptor beta chains were read from a single sample in a study of CD8 T cell repertoires and HIV-1 epitope variants. No antigens are known for them. TCRdb's table, derived via immunoSEQ multiplex PCR, lists solely in-frame clones and lacks some. This sample yields approximately 5,000 clones, of which 60% to 65% are seen a single time; approximately 40% belongs to the top ten. What was sequenced was cultured CD8+ T cells derived from PBMCs. The receptors were sampled from a male donor with HIV. Each CDR3 is given with its conserved first and last residue. Fields, in order: clone size, D gene, V gene, J gene, CDR3 DNA, CDR3 protein. The D gene is left open where the match is weak. Not every row has a clone size; where given, it reads once, few, many or a size class.

few	.	TRBV19	TRBJ1-5	TGTGCCAGTAGTGTCGACGGCAATCAGCCCCAGCATTTT	CASSVDGNQPQHF
.	.	TRBV7-3	TRBJ2-7	TGTGCCAGCAGCTTAAATTTTGGCGACGAGCAGTACTTC	CASSLNFGDEQYF
few	.	TRBV19	TRBJ1-1	TGTGCCAGTAGTATGCACAGGGTAAACACTGAAGCTTTCTTT	CASSMHRVNTEAFF
.	.	TRBV29-1	TRBJ2-7	TGCAGCGTTGTGGGGGTATACGAGCAGTACTTC	CSVVGVYEQYF
.	.	TRBV15	TRBJ1-5	TGTGCCACCAGCGGCCGCGTGGGAAGCAATCAGCCCCAGCATTTT	CATSGRVGSNQPQHF
.	.	TRBV15	TRBJ2-1	TGTGCCACCAGCAGAGATCGGACAGAGTCCTTTTACAATGAGCAGTTCTTC	CATSRDRTESFYNEQFF
.	.	TRBV5-1	TRBJ2-2	TGCGCCAGCAAGGGAGCGGGCACCGGGGAGCTGTTTTTT	CASKGAGTGELFF
.	TRBD1	TRBV10-3	TRBJ2-7	TGTGCCCACCAGGAAGGAGGGACAGGGGCGCCGGGGGACGAGCAGTACTTC	CAHQEGGTGAPGDEQYF
.	TRBD1	TRBV6-5	TRBJ2-7	TGTGCCAGCAGTTGGGGACAGGGGCCCTACGAGCAGTACTTC	CASSWGQGPYEQYF
.	TRBD2	TRBV10-1	TRBJ2-1	TGCGCCAGCAGTGAGTCTATCCGACTAGCGGGAGTGGAATACAATGAGCAGTTCTTC	CASSESIRLAGVEYNEQFF
few	.	TRBV9	TRBJ1-1	TGTGCCAGCAGCGTCGACAGGTTCTTCACTGAAGCTTTCTTT	CASSVDRFFTEAFF
.	.	TRBV19	TRBJ2-5	TGTGCCAGTAGTATTGGCAGAGGGGAGACCCAGTACTTC	CASSIGRGETQYF